This is a list of T cell receptor beta chains from one sample in a study of T cells after yellow fever vaccination. TCRdb processed the 5' RACE reads anew with MiXCR; each CDR3 protein has one entry. The sample lists some 110,000 distinct CDR3 sequences, 8.4% seen once, with about 25% in the top ten. Specimen: CD8+ T cells sorted from PBMCs, collected 45 days after the yellow fever booster vaccination. The source of these receptors is a man aged 25 to 45 who received the YFV17D yellow fever vaccine. Both conserved end residues are part of each CDR3. A D gene is named only where the DNA matches it firmly. For some rows the clone size is stated as once, few or many, or as a class when expanded; others skip it.

>TRBJ2-5|TRBD2|NA|TRBV6-5
TGTGCCAGCAGCCTCGGGAGGGTCCGAGAGACCCAGTACTTC
CASSLGRVRETQYF
>TRBJ2-7|NA|many|TRBV19
TGTGCCCCGGCCCGACAAAACGAGCAGTACTTC
CAPARQNEQYF
>TRBJ2-7|NA|many|TRBV4-3
TGCGCCAGCAGCCAAGCCTCCGAGGGCTACGAGCAGTACTTC
CASSQASEGYEQYF
>TRBJ2-7|NA|many|TRBV28
TGTGCCAGCAGCGAAGCCTACGAGCAGTACTTC
CASSEAYEQYF
>TRBJ1-5|TRBD1|NA|TRBV27
TGTACCAGCAGTTTAGGACAGGGGGGCAATCAGCCCCAGCATTTT
CTSSLGQGGNQPQHF
>TRBJ2-1|NA|many|TRBV20-1
TGCAGTGCTACCGAATGGGGGACTGGACTTACCGAGCAGTTCTTC
CSATEWGTGLTEQFF
>TRBJ2-1|NA|many|TRBV7-6
TGTGCCAGCAGCTTAGTTGGGGATTCCTACAATGAGCAGTTCTTC
CASSLVGDSYNEQFF
>TRBJ1-1|NA|few|TRBV7-2
TGTGCCAGCAGTTATGGGGTAGGGACCACTGAAGCTTTCTTT
CASSYGVGTTEAFF
>TRBJ2-1|NA|many|TRBV12-3/TRBV12-4
TGTGCCAGCATTACCGGGCAGGGTCCGGAGCAGTTCTTC
CASITGQGPEQFF
>TRBJ1-3|NA|many|TRBV6-5
TGTGCCAGCAGTTACTCCAAGGGGCGCGGAAACACCATATATTTT
CASSYSKGRGNTIYF
>TRBJ2-1|NA|many|TRBV29-1
TGCAGCGTCCTAGCGCGGAGTTCCGATGAGCAGTTCTTC
CSVLARSSDEQFF
>TRBJ2-7|NA|many|TRBV10-1
TGCGCCAGCAGTGAGCTCAGGACCTACGAGCAGTACTTC
CASSELRTYEQYF
>TRBJ1-2|NA|many|TRBV9
TGTGCCAGCAGCGAAACAGGGTATGGCTACACCTTC
CASSETGYGYTF
>TRBJ2-1|NA|many|TRBV7-2
TGTGCCAGCAGCTTAACCCTTGTGGCCCCTTACAATGAGCAGTTCTTC
CASSLTLVAPYNEQFF